Following are 14 T cell receptor beta chains from one sample sequenced in a study of chemoradiotherapy in HPV16-positive cancers. Repertoires were generated with immunoSEQ multiplex PCR, while TCRdb's copy carries only in-frame clones and drops some. The table records about 8,100 clones, roughly 70% of them present only once. This material was obtained from a patient who underwent chemoradiotherapy. The receptor source for this set is a human donor with HPV-associated anogenital cancer.

The V call is TRBV19, the J call TRBJ2-3; 8 nucleotides line up with TRBD2. In germline, CDR1 is LNHDA, CDR2 SQIVND (reference sequence). The V segment lost 3 bases and the J segment 2 bases; nucleotides outside the gene matches: 4. The CDR3 runs 15 residues. The CDR3 spells CASSIIAGYTDTQYF. CDR3 nucleotides: TGTGCCAGTAGTATTATAGCGGGGTACACAGATACGCAGTATTTT.

V is TRBV5-4 and J is TRBJ1-5, with D perhaps TRBD1 (5 bases). CDR1 and CDR2 from the germline V gene are SGHNT and YYREEE (reference sequence). The CDR3 contains 14 residues. V was trimmed by 4 bases and J by 1 base, leaving 9 bases between them. CDR3 residues: CASSPGGSNQPQHF. DNA of the CDR3: TGTGCCAGCAGCCCCGGGGGGAGCAATCAGCCCCAGCATTTT.

The chain is built from TRBV5-1 and TRBJ2-6; 9 bases are shared with TRBD1. Germline trimming cut 7 bases from V and 2 bases from J; bases unmatched to any gene: 4. This CDR3 is 15 amino acids long. Germline CDR1 and CDR2: SGHRS and YFSETQ. The CDR3 spells CASGTGLPGANVLTF. The CDR3 DNA is TGCGCCAGCGGGACAGGGCTCCCTGGGGCCAACGTCCTGACTTTC.

The V call is TRBV10-3, the J call TRBJ2-2, with 7 nucleotides matching TRBD2. Germline V lookup: CDR1 ENHRY, CDR2 SYGVKD. This CDR3 spans 16 amino acids. Germline trimming cut 6 bases from V and 5 bases from J; bases unmatched to any gene: 12. The DNA of the CDR3 is TGTGCCATCAGAGATCCCCTCCGGGGAGGGACCGGGGAGCTGTTTTTT. As protein: CAIRDPLRGGTGELFF.

The CDR3 coding sequence is TGTGCCAGCAGTGAATCGGTCTTTACGCAGTATTTT. This translates into CASSESVFTQYF. The V and J genes are TRBV6-1 and TRBJ2-3; D call uncertain. CDR1 MNHNS and CDR2 SASEGT come from the germline V gene. V lost 2 bases and J 8 bases, leaving 8 bases between the germline ends. This CDR3 is 12 amino acids long.

The chain is built from TRBV7-2 and TRBJ2-1; 10 nucleotides match TRBD2. Looked up from germline, CDR1 is SGHTA and CDR2 is FQGNSA. Trimming removed 5 bases from V and 3 bases from J; junction bases left unmatched: 4. This CDR3 is 15 amino acids long. DNA of the CDR3: TGTGCCAGCAGCCAACAGCGGGGGGGCTACAATGAGCAGTTCTTC. Translation: CASSQQRGGYNEQFF.

This clone was observed a single time. The CDR3 region has the DNA TGTGCCAGCAGCTTAACCCCGACCGCAAGCTCCTACGAGCAGTACTTC. It yields the protein CASSLTPTASSYEQYF. This sequence joins TRBV11-2 and TRBJ2-7, with D unclear. CDR3 length: 16 residues. V lost 2 bases and J lost 0, with 14 bases in between. The V gene's germline CDR1 is SGHAT and CDR2 FQNNGV. Full variable domain (rest looked up from reference TRBV11-2 and TRBJ2-7): EAGVAQSPRYKIIEKRQSVAFWCNPISGHATLYWYQQILGQGPKLLIQFQNNGVVDDSQLPKDRFSAERLKGVDSTLKIQPAKLEDSAVYLCASSLTPTASSYEQYFGPGTRLTVT.

This chain joins TRBV4-3 and TRBJ1-1, with D uncertain. The CDR3 consists of 16 residues. Trimming removed 1 base at V and 3 bases at J, with 15 bases between. Germline loops: CDR1 LGHNA, CDR2 YSLEER. The CDR3 nucleotides are TGCGCCAGCAGCCAAGGGACCCGGGAGACGGACACTGAAGCTTTCTTT. Amino acid sequence: CASSQGTRETDTEAFF.

The chain couples TRBV4-1 to TRBJ2-1, with 7 bases that match TRBD2. Trimming at V came to 4 bases and at J to 7 bases, leaving 4 bases not matched to a gene. Per the germline V gene, CDR1 is MGHRA and CDR2 is YSYEKL. This CDR3 comprises 13 residues. The DNA for the CDR3 is TGCGCCAGCAGCCCGGGGACTACAAATGAGCAGTTCTTC. This encodes CASSPGTTNEQFF.

The chain couples TRBV6-5 to TRBJ2-3; D possibly matches TRBD1 or TRBD2 (5 bases each). Germline V gives CDR1 MNHEY, CDR2 SVGAGI. Trimming pared 8 bases from V and 0 bases from J, leaving 9 bases between. The CDR3 has 13 residues. The CDR3 sequence: CASVGDSTDTQYF. CDR3 DNA: TGTGCCAGCGTCGGGGACAGCACAGATACGCAGTATTTT.

This clone was found a few times. The chain uses TRBV7-2 and TRBJ1-1; the D is unclear. V lost 3 bases to trimming and J lost 11 bases, with 13 bases between them. Germline CDR1 SGHTA, CDR2 FQGNSA. There are 12 residues in the CDR3. CDR3 sequence: CASSFLSDWAFF. The CDR3 DNA reads TGTGCCAGCAGCTTCCTCTCGGATTGGGCTTTCTTT.

This chain joins TRBV28 and TRBJ1-6, with D possibly being TRBD1 (6 bases). The V gene's germline CDR1 is MDHEN and CDR2 SYDVKM. This CDR3 spans 14 amino acids. Trimming removed 4 bases at V and 10 bases at J, with 14 bases between. The CDR3 DNA follows: TGTGCCAGCAGTTATACAGGGTTTGACTCACCCCTCCACTTT. Its translation: CASSYTGFDSPLHF.

This chain joins TRBV2 and TRBJ1-5; D gene ambiguous. The CDR3 length is 14 residues. Looked up from germline, CDR1 is SNHLY and CDR2 is FYNNEI. Trimming removed 3 bases at V and 2 bases at J, with 8 bases between. The CDR3 region is CASSDLARNQPQHF. As DNA, the CDR3 is TGTGCCAGCAGTGATTTGGCTCGCAATCAGCCCCAGCATTTT.

The chain employs TRBV11-2 and TRBJ2-1, with no clear D. The germline V gene has CDR1 SGHAT and CDR2 FQNNGV. This CDR3 comprises 18 residues. V lost 1 base to trimming and J lost 4 bases, with 20 bases between them. The CDR3 sequence: CASSLGDWRRSLYNEQFF. The CDR3 nucleotides read TGTGCCAGCAGCTTAGGAGACTGGCGAAGGTCACTATACAATGAGCAGTTCTTC.